This is a list of T cell receptor beta chains from one sample in a study of T cell responses to AZD1222 COVID-19 vaccine. TCRdb's table, derived via immunoSEQ multiplex PCR, lists solely in-frame clones and lacks some. The sample contains fewer than 150,000 clones, roughly 80% of which appear only once. The input for sequencing was peripheral blood, taken on day 0 of AZD1222 vaccination. These receptors originate from an adult in good health. CDR3s include the opening cysteine and the closing phenylalanine or tryptophan. D genes are given only for firm matches. Only some rows state a clone size, as once, few, many or a class for expanded clones.

TRBV7-3	-	-	TRBJ2-1	CASSPTGDEQFF	TGTGCCAGCAGCCCGACGGGGGATGAGCAGTTCTTC
TRBV23-1	-	-	TRBJ2-7	CASSQSRGPAYEQYF	TGCGCCAGCAGTCAATCGAGGGGTCCGGCCTACGAGCAGTACTTC
TRBV27	-	-	TRBJ1-6	CASSLQGLGNSPLHF	TGTGCCAGCAGTTTACAAGGGTTGGGTAATTCACCCCTCCACTTT
TRBV5-1	-	-	TRBJ2-3	CASSFAAGVSGTDTQYF	TGCGCCAGCAGCTTTGCCGCAGGGGTCAGTGGCACAGATACGCAGTATTTT
TRBV30	-	-	TRBJ1-3	CAWSDGAGNTIYF	TGTGCCTGGAGTGACGGAGCCGGAAACACCATATATTTT
TRBV11-3	-	-	TRBJ2-2	CASSPLKGDTGELFF	TGTGCCAGCAGCCCTCTTAAAGGGGACACCGGGGAGCTGTTTTTT
TRBV7-9	-	-	TRBJ2-7	CASSRKGGSDPSYEQYF	TGTGCCAGCAGTCGTAAAGGAGGGTCAGACCCGTCCTACGAGCAGTACTTC
TRBV18	-	-	TRBJ1-1	CASSPNQNTEAFF	TGTGCCAGCTCACCAAACCAGAACACTGAAGCTTTCTTT
TRBV2	TRBD1	-	TRBJ1-2	CASIGDRGGGYTF	TGTGCCAGCATAGGGGACAGGGGTGGTGGCTACACCTTC
TRBV5-1	-	-	TRBJ1-2	CASSLNWRALDYTF	TGCGCCAGCAGCTTGAATTGGCGGGCTTTGGACTACACCTTC
TRBV24-1	-	-	TRBJ1-1	CATSDHRSGRAFF	TGTGCCACCAGTGATCATCGGTCTGGACGCGCTTTCTTT
TRBV5-6	-	few	TRBJ1-1	CASSLAAGFTEAFF	TGTGCCAGCAGCTTGGCCGCTGGGTTCACTGAAGCTTTCTTT
TRBV10-3	TRBD2	-	TRBJ2-7	CAISEEGRLAGKF	TGTGCCATCAGTGAGGAGGGTCGGCTAGCGGGGAAGTTC
TRBV18	-	-	TRBJ1-1	CASSSLRDGEAFF	TGTGCCAGCTCATCCCTTCGGGACGGCGAAGCTTTCTTT
TRBV28	-	-	TRBJ1-3	CASSSPGGGSGNTIYF	TGTGCCAGCAGTTCTCCCGGGGGGGGCTCTGGAAACACCATATATTTT